This entry lists 13 T cell receptor beta chains sequenced from one sample in a study of blood T cell repertoires in COVID-19. Generated by immunoSEQ multiplex PCR, the TCRdb table keeps only in-frame clones and is missing some. The repertoire consists of about 71,000 clones, with 90% occurring once and the leading ten covering approximately 4.9%. The sequenced sample was peripheral blood. All receptors derive from a woman in her late teens or twenties with acute or convalescent COVID-19.

The chain has TRBV5-1 and TRBJ2-5, with no clear D. Trimming took off 4 bases at V and 1 base at J, with 8 bases between the two ends. Germline loops: CDR1 SGHRS, CDR2 YFSETQ. CDR3 length equals 13 residues. In nucleotides, the CDR3 is TGCGCCAGCAGCCCACTCACCCAAGAGACCCAGTACTTC. It specifies CASSPLTQETQYF.

J is TRBJ1-1 and V is TRBV6-1; weak D call: TRBD1 (6 bases). The V end lost 2 bases, the J end lost 5 bases, and 12 bases lay between the germline ends. The germline V gene has CDR1 MNHNS and CDR2 SASEGT. The length of the CDR3 is 14 residues. The CDR3 reads CASSELGQTTEAFF. Here the CDR3 DNA reads TGTGCCAGCAGTGAATTAGGACAGACAACTGAAGCTTTCTTT.

The genes are TRBV6-2 or TRBV6-3 and TRBJ1-1, with D possibly matching TRBD1 (5 bases). CDR3 size: 14 residues. Per germline, CDR1 MNHEY and CDR2 SVGEGT. Trimming removed 5 bases at V and 1 base at J, with 11 bases between. In DNA, the CDR3 is TGTGCCAGCAGTACAGGAGCTCCGAACACTGAAGCTTTCTTT. Its translation is CASSTGAPNTEAFF.

V usage is TRBV2 and J usage is TRBJ1-3; 9 bases fit TRBD1. The V and J ends lost 6 bases and 4 bases, in that order; junction bases with no gene match: 10. The germline V gene has CDR1 SNHLY and CDR2 FYNNEI. CDR3 length: 16 residues. CDR3 DNA: TGTGCCAGCAGAGAAACGGGACAGGGCCCGGGAAACACCATATATTTT. The encoded protein is CASRETGQGPGNTIYF.

This chain links TRBV28 with TRBJ2-7; tentatively, D is TRBD1 (6 bases). This CDR3 comprises 14 residues. In germline, CDR1 is MDHEN, CDR2 SYDVKM. V lost 3 bases to trimming and J lost 2 bases, with 11 bases between them. In nucleotides, the CDR3 is TGTGCCAGCAGTTTCGGACAGATCCCCTACGAGCAGTACTTC. Residues: CASSFGQIPYEQYF.

The chain recombines TRBV4-3 with TRBJ1-1; 9 bases map to TRBD1. This CDR3 region has 17 residues. The V gene end was trimmed by 1 base and the J gene end by 5 bases; junction bases not matched to a gene: 11. Germline lookup yields CDR1 LGHNA and CDR2 YSLEER. Here the CDR3 DNA reads TGCGCCAGCAGCCAAGGGCGGGACAGGGTATTGGGGACTGAAGCTTTCTTT. This codes for CASSQGRDRVLGTEAFF.

CDR3 in amino acids: CASSTRRDFYGYTF. For the CDR3, the DNA is TGTGCCAGCAGTACCCGCCGGGACTTCTATGGCTACACCTTC. The J gene is TRBJ1-2, the V gene TRBV6-5, with D perhaps matching TRBD1 (5 bases). The germline CDR1 and CDR2 sequences are MNHEY and SVGAGI. The CDR3 consists of 14 residues. The V gene lost 5 bases and the J gene lost 4 bases, with 14 bases spanning the gap.

The CDR3 DNA sequence: TGTGCCAGCAGCCAAGAGGGCAGGGTATACAATGAGCAGTTCTTC. As protein: CASSQEGRVYNEQFF. The rearrangement uses TRBV3-1 (or the pseudogene TRBV3-2) and TRBJ2-1; the D gene is possibly TRBD1 (5 bases). The germline gives CDR1 LGHDT, CDR2 YNNKEL (reference sequence). V was cut by 0 bases and J by 4 bases, with 10 bases left in between. The length of the CDR3 is 15 residues.

This clone was picked up one time. This sequence joins TRBV3-1 (or the pseudogene TRBV3-2) and TRBJ1-1; no reliable D call. The germline V gene has CDR1 LGHDT and CDR2 YNNKEL (reference sequence). The CDR3 totals 15 residues. Between the trimmed V and J ends, which lost 3 bases and 0 bases, there was a span of 11 bases. In DNA form, the CDR3 reads TGTGCCAGCAGCCACGGTAGTATACTGAACACTGAAGCTTTCTTT. Translation: CASSHGSILNTEAFF.

This chain links TRBV18 with TRBJ1-2, with D perhaps TRBD1 (6 bases). CDR3 length equals 14 residues. With 3 bases removed from V and 3 bases from J, the gap between germline ends came to 11 bases. Germline V CDR1 and CDR2: KGHSH, LQKENI. The CDR3 region has the DNA TGTGCCAGCTCACCTCCGGGACAACACTATGGCTACACCTTC. As protein: CASSPPGQHYGYTF.

The chain employs TRBV28 and TRBJ2-1; tentatively, D is TRBD1 (6 bases). V lost 6 bases and J 10 bases, leaving 16 bases between the germline ends. The CDR3 spans 13 residues. Per germline, CDR1 MDHEN and CDR2 SYDVKM. The CDR3 sequence: CASRRTAAGEQFF. The CDR3 nucleotides read TGTGCCAGCAGGCGGACAGCTGCTGGGGAGCAGTTCTTC.

This rearrangement joins TRBV6-5 to TRBJ1-6; D is unresolved. V was clipped by 5 bases and J by 10 bases, with 18 bases between them. This CDR3 is built from 15 residues. CDR1 MNHEY and CDR2 SVGAGI come from the germline V gene. The CDR3: CASSNGLVGGSPLHF. The DNA of the CDR3 is TGTGCCAGCAGTAACGGCTTGGTAGGAGGATCACCCCTCCACTTT.

The chain is built from TRBV19 and TRBJ2-1; 7 bases align to TRBD2. The CDR3 is 16 amino acids. CDR1 and CDR2 from the germline V gene are LNHDA and SQIVND (reference sequence). Unmatched junction bases numbered 7, after V lost 3 bases and J lost 2 bases. In DNA, the CDR3 is TGTGCCAGTAGTATCGGCCTAGCGGTGACCTACAATGAGCAGTTCTTC. This codes for CASSIGLAVTYNEQFF.